The clone carrying this TCR beta chain was recorded at least ten times. V was trimmed by 6 bases and J by 1 base, leaving 3 bases between them. Germline V gene sequence: CDR1 MNHEY, CDR2 SMNVEV (reference sequence). There are 11 residues in the CDR3. TCRdb fed the RT-PCR reads into MiXCR, producing one record per CDR3 protein. The sample yields about 680,000 distinct CDR3 sequences, 14% seen once. The sequence derives from a female donor in good health, serving as a healthy control. Source material: memory CD4+ T cells from blood. This chain joins TRBV27 and TRBJ2-5; D unresolved. In DNA form, the CDR3 reads TGTGCCAGCAGCTTCCAAGAGACCCAGTACTTC. Residues: CASSFQETQYF.